This T cell receptor (beta chain) was observed in a study of blood T cell repertoires in COVID-19. Data came from immunoSEQ multiplex PCR; TCRdb stores just in-frame clones and leaves some out. The sample holds around 60,000 clones, 80% to 90% seen once. This CDR3 has 13 residues. Germline V gives CDR1 LGHDT, CDR2 YNNKEL (reference sequence). With 0 bases removed from V and 6 bases from J, the gap between germline ends came to 6 bases. The receptor was isolated from a man in his forties or fifties with acute or convalescent COVID-19. The chain uses TRBV3-1 (or the pseudogene TRBV3-2) and TRBJ1-5, with D uncertain. Sequenced material: peripheral blood. The DNA for the CDR3 is TGTGCCAGCAGCCAAGATAGGAGTCAGCCCCAGCATTTT. Translating gives CASSQDRSQPQHF.